This is a list of T cell receptor beta chains from one sample in a study of CD8+ T cells in alopecia areata. The protocol was immunoSEQ multiplex PCR, while the TCRdb copy is restricted to in-frame clones and leaves out a portion. The data contain 200,000 to 250,000 clones, about 50% of them singletons. The sample consisted of CD4+ T cells sorted from blood, taken at week 4, from a patient treated with tofacitinib. Every receptor here comes from a human donor with alopecia areata. CDR3s include the opening cysteine and the closing phenylalanine or tryptophan. The order of the fields is clone size, D gene, J gene, V gene, CDR3 DNA, CDR3 protein. D genes are given only for firm matches. Clone size is given for some rows only: seen once, a few or many times, or a class if the clone is expanded.

>-|-|TRBJ2-7|TRBV14
TGTGCCAGCAGCCAAATCAGAGGGTTCTACGAGCAGTACTTC
CASSQIRGFYEQYF
>once|-|TRBJ1-2|TRBV5-6
TGTGCCAGCAGCTTGAGTGGATCATTCTATGGCTACACCTTC
CASSLSGSFYGYTF
>many|-|TRBJ1-1|TRBV13
TGTGCCAGCAGCTTCTCTATCGACGGGAACACTGAAGCTTTCTTT
CASSFSIDGNTEAFF
>-|TRBD1|TRBJ1-5|TRBV27
TGTGCCAGCAGTCCACTGACAGGGTCTAATCAGCCCCAGCATTTT
CASSPLTGSNQPQHF
>few|TRBD1|TRBJ1-5|TRBV2
TGTGCCAGCAACACAGGGGAAGTGAGTCAGCCCCAGCATTTT
CASNTGEVSQPQHF
>few|-|TRBJ1-2|TRBV28
TGTGCCAGCAGGGCGGAGGGACGCCCAAACTATGGCTACACCTTC
CASRAEGRPNYGYTF
>-|-|TRBJ2-1|TRBV10-3
TGTGCCATCAGTGAGAGGGTTTCTGAGCAGTTCTTC
CAISERVSEQFF
>-|-|TRBJ2-2|TRBV4-3
TGCGCCAGCAGCCAAGGAGGCAGGGACACCGGGGAGCTGTTTTTT
CASSQGGRDTGELFF
>few|-|TRBJ2-7|TRBV5-1
TGCGCCAGCAGCGGGGACGCGAACTCCTACGAGCAGTACTTC
CASSGDANSYEQYF
>-|-|TRBJ1-2|TRBV27
TGTGCCAGCAGAGTAGGGCGAACTAACTATGGCTACACCTTC
CASRVGRTNYGYTF
>few|-|TRBJ2-3|TRBV29-1
TGCAGCGTCCCGGGACAACACAGGGTCACAGATACGCAGTATTTT
CSVPGQHRVTDTQYF
>-|-|TRBJ2-7|TRBV6-1
TGTGCCAGCAGTGATTCCTATGCCGGGGAGCAGTACTTC
CASSDSYAGEQYF
>-|-|TRBJ1-5|TRBV29-1
TGCAGCGTTAAAACAGGGAACAATCAGCCCCAGCATTTT
CSVKTGNNQPQHF
>-|TRBD1|TRBJ1-2|TRBV2
TGTGCCAGCAGGGAGCAGGGGGCGCCGCGTGGCTACACCTTC
CASREQGAPRGYTF
>-|-|TRBJ2-4|TRBV7-2
TGTGCCAGCAGCCTCTCCGGCAAAAACATTCAGTACTTC
CASSLSGKNIQYF
>few|TRBD2|TRBJ2-1|TRBV4-3
TGCGCCAGCAGCCAAGATACGTCTAGCGGGGGAAATGAGCAGTTCTTC
CASSQDTSSGGNEQFF